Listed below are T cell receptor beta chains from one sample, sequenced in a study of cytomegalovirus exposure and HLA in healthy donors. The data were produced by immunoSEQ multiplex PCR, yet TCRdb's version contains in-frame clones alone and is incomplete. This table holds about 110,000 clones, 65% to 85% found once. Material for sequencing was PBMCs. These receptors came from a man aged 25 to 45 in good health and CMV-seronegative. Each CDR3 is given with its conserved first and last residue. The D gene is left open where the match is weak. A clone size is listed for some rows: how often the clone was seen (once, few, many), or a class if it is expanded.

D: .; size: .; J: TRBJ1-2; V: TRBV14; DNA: TGTGCCAGCAGCCAAGCTTCGGTGTCTAACTATGGCTACACCTTC; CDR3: CASSQASVSNYGYTF
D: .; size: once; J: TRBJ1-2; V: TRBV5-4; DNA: TGTGCCAGCAACCCCACGGGTGGGGAGGAATGGTATGGCTACACCTTC; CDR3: CASNPTGGEEWYGYTF
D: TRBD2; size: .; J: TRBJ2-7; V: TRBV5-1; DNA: TGCGCCAGCAGCTTGGCTATAGCGGGAGTCTACGAGCAGTACTTC; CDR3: CASSLAIAGVYEQYF
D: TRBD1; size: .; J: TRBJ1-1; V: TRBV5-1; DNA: TGCGCCAGCAGCCCGGGGACAGGGAACACTGAAGCTTTCTTT; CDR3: CASSPGTGNTEAFF
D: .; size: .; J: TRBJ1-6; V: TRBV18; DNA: TGTGCCAGCTCACCGCGGGGGAGCTCCTATAATTCACCCCTCCACTTT; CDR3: CASSPRGSSYNSPLHF
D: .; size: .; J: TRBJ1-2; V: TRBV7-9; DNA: TGTGCCAGCAGCCGGGAAGTCTATGGCTACACCTTC; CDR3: CASSREVYGYTF
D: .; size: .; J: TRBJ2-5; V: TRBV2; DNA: TGTGCCAGCAGTGAAGAGTCGGCGGGCGGGGAGACCCAGTACTTC; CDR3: CASSEESAGGETQYF
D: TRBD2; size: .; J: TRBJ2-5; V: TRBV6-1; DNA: TGTGCCAGCAGTGGACACGGACTAGCTGGACGGGAAGAGACCCAGTACTTC; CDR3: CASSGHGLAGREETQYF
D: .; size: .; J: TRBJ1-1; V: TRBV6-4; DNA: TGTGCCAGCAGGTTGAGCAAGAACACTGAAGCTTTCTTT; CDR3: CASRLSKNTEAFF
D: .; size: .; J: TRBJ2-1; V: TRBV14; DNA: TGTGCCAGCAGCACAGATTGGGAGGCGGGCCTACCGGAAGGCCACAATGAGCAGTTCTTC; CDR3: CASSTDWEAGLPEGHNEQFF
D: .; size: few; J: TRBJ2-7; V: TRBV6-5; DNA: TGTGCCAGCAGTTATCCCTCGGGAGTGAAGTACTTC; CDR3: CASSYPSGVKYF
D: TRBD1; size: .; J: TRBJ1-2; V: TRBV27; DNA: TGTGCCAGCAGTTCGCCGTCGACAGGGGGGTATGGCTACACCTTC; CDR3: CASSSPSTGGYGYTF
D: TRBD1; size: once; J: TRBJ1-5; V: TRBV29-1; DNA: TGCAGCGTTGTGGAGGGGACAGGGATTATTTTTAGCAATCAGCCCCAGCATTTT; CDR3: CSVVEGTGIIFSNQPQHF